Below, 9 T cell receptor beta chains from the same sample are listed, as sequenced in a study of blood T cell repertoires in COVID-19. TCRdb's copy holds only in-frame clones and misses some; the assay was immunoSEQ multiplex PCR. The sample has about 200,000 clones, less than 85% seen once. Sequencing was carried out using peripheral blood. The receptors here all came from a man aged 50 to 59 who had recovered from COVID-19.

V and J are TRBV27 and TRBJ1-1, with TRBD1 identical over 11 bases. Germline-derived CDR1 and CDR2 are MNHEY and SMNVEV (reference sequence). CDR3 length: 15 amino acids. Losses at the gene ends were 5 bases for V and 6 bases for J; bases not matched to a gene: 8. DNA of the CDR3: TGTGCCAGCAGTCCGTGGACAGGGGGCCGGCCTGAAGCTTTCTTT. It is translated as CASSPWTGGRPEAFF.

The genes are TRBV7-2 and TRBJ2-5; D is perhaps TRBD1 (5 bases). Germline V gene lookup returns CDR1 SGHTA and CDR2 FQGNSA. The V and J ends lost 1 base and 1 base respectively, with 7 bases between them. The CDR3 totals 14 residues. CDR3: CASSLETAQETQYF. CDR3 bases: TGTGCCAGCAGCTTAGAGACAGCCCAAGAGACCCAGTACTTC.

This clone was seen a single time. V usage is TRBV19 and J usage is TRBJ2-7; possibly TRBD2 for D (6 bases). The length of the CDR3 is 16 residues. V was shortened by 1 base and J by 2 bases, with 15 bases between the two germline ends. CDR1 and CDR2 (germline): LNHDA, SQIVND (reference sequence). The chain's CDR3 is CASSIGLGGRTYEQYF. The CDR3 coding sequence is TGTGCCAGTAGTATAGGATTAGGAGGGAGGACCTACGAGCAGTACTTC.

This rearrangement joins TRBV28 to TRBJ2-7; 9 bases map to TRBD1. Germline CDR1 and CDR2: MDHEN and SYDVKM. The CDR3 runs to 14 residues. The J segment lost 6 bases and the V segment lost 5 bases, leaving 8 bases of the junction unmatched. CDR3 loop: CASSPGTGTSEQYF. In DNA, the CDR3 is TGTGCCAGCAGTCCCGGGACAGGGACCTCCGAGCAGTACTTC.

The V call is TRBV20-1, the J call TRBJ2-7; D ambiguous. Germline V gene data show CDR1 as DFQATT and CDR2 as SNEGSKA (reference sequence). V was shortened by 5 bases and J by 5 bases, with 7 bases between the two germline ends. This CDR3 comprises 10 residues. CDR3 region: CSAFRDEQYF. The CDR3 coding sequence is TGCAGTGCTTTCCGTGACGAGCAGTACTTC.

This rearrangement joins TRBV19 to TRBJ2-2; a possible D gene is TRBD2 (5 bases). This CDR3 comprises 14 residues. Trimming shortened V by 7 bases and J by 6 bases, and 15 bases separated the two germline ends. CDR1 is LNHDA and CDR2 is SQIVND in the germline V gene (reference sequence). The CDR3 spells CASNRGTYAGELFF. DNA for the CDR3: TGTGCCAGTAATCGGGGTACATATGCCGGGGAGCTGTTTTTT.

V gene TRBV4-2 combines with J gene TRBJ2-7; 9 bases are shared with TRBD2. The CDR3 spans 15 residues. With V trimmed by 3 bases and J by 2 bases, 5 bases remained unmatched. CDR1 is LGHNA and CDR2 is YNFKEQ in the germline V gene. The DNA for the CDR3 is TGTGCCAGCAGCCATGAACTAGCGGGCCCCTACGAGCAGTACTTC. This encodes CASSHELAGPYEQYF.

The table lists this clone with a count of one. V usage is TRBV3-1 (or the pseudogene TRBV3-2) and J usage is TRBJ2-5; a weak D match, TRBD1 (7 bases). With 1 base removed from V and 5 bases from J, the gap between germline ends came to 14 bases. From germline, CDR1 is LGHDT and CDR2 YNNKEL (reference sequence). The CDR3 runs to 15 residues. The CDR3 loop reads CASSQVSGGHETQYF. The CDR3 region has the DNA TGTGCCAGCAGCCAAGTATCAGGGGGGCACGAGACCCAGTACTTC.

The genes are TRBV14 and TRBJ2-3; 10 bases fit TRBD2. V was clipped by 2 bases and J by 5 bases; unmatched bases: 7. This CDR3 is built from 16 residues. Germline assignment: CDR1 SGHDN and CDR2 FVKESK. CDR3 amino acids: CASSQNLLAGQDTQYF. The CDR3 DNA is TGTGCCAGCAGCCAAAACCTACTAGCGGGACAAGATACGCAGTATTTT.